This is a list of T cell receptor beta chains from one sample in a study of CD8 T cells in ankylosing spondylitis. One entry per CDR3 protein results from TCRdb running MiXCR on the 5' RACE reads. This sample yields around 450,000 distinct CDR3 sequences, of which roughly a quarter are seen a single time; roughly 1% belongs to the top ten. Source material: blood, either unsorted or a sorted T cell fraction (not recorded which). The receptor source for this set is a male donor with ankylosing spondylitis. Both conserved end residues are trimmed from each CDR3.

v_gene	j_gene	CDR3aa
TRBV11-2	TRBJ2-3	ASSRTSGTRTDTQY
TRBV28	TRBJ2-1	ASTLWGTGLVNEQF
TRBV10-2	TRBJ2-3	ASSETFSTQY
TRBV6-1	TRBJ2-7	ASRTRQGTYEQY
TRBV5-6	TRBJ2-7	ASSTMWEQY
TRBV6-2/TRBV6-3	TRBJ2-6	ASSSRSGAGANVLT
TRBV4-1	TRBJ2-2	ASSQPQGRATGELF
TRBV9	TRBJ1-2	ASSVSRGGYGYT
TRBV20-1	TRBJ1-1	SAPGTGWSEAF
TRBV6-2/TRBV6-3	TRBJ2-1	ASRPGRENEQF
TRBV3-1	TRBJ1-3	ASTQGRYSGNTIY
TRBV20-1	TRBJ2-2	SARGGGPNTGELF
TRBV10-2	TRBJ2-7	ASSEGWETYEQY